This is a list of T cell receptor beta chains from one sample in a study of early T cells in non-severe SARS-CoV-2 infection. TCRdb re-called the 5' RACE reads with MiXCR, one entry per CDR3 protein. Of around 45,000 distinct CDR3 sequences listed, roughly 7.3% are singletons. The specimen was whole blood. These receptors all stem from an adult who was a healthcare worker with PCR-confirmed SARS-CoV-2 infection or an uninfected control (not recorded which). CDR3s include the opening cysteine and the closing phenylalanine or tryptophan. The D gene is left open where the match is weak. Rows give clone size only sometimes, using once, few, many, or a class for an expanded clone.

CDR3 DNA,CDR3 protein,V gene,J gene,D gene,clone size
TGTGCCAGCAGTTATCTACGGGGGGTGTCACAAGATACGCAGTATTTT,CASSYLRGVSQDTQYF,TRBV6-2/TRBV6-3,TRBJ2-3,TRBD2,-
TGTGCCAGCAGCCGGAATATCTACGAGCAGTACTTC,CASSRNIYEQYF,TRBV3-1,TRBJ2-7,-,-
TGTGCCTGGAGTGAGGACATCGAGAACACTGAAGCTTTCTTT,CAWSEDIENTEAFF,TRBV30,TRBJ1-1,-,-
TGTGCCTGGAGTGGAGGGGGGTTCTCCTACGAGCAGTACTTC,CAWSGGGFSYEQYF,TRBV30,TRBJ2-7,-,few
TGTGCCATCAGTGATGCAGGGGACACTGAAGCTTTCTTT,CAISDAGDTEAFF,TRBV10-3,TRBJ1-1,-,few
TGTGCCAGCAGTGAATCGGAACTTCCCTATGGCTACACCTTC,CASSESELPYGYTF,TRBV2,TRBJ1-2,-,many
TGCAGCGTTGAAGATCTTAAGGTTAGGGCAGCCGACACCGTCTCCTACGAGCAGTACTTC,CSVEDLKVRAADTVSYEQYF,TRBV29-1,TRBJ2-7,-,many
TGTGCCAGCAGTTACTCAACAAGGGGGCCACTCTATGGCTACACCTTC,CASSYSTRGPLYGYTF,TRBV6-2/TRBV6-3,TRBJ1-2,TRBD1,many
TGCGCCAGCAGGGAGACAGGGAGGAGGACCGGGGAGCTGTTTTTT,CASRETGRRTGELFF,TRBV4-3,TRBJ2-2,-,-
TGTGCCAGCAGAGTAGCGGGGGGGCGGATGGGTACGCAGTATTTT,CASRVAGGRMGTQYF,TRBV7-2,TRBJ2-3,TRBD2,-
TGTGCCAGCAGCTTAAGAGCGGGGGACCGGAGGAATGAGCAGTTCTTC,CASSLRAGDRRNEQFF,TRBV11-1,TRBJ2-1,TRBD2,-
TGTGCCAGCAGTTTATCCCGCCAGGGATACACAGATACGCAGTATTTT,CASSLSRQGYTDTQYF,TRBV27,TRBJ2-3,-,few
TGTGCCAGCAACCGGGACAGCCGAAGCACAGATACGCAGTATTTT,CASNRDSRSTDTQYF,TRBV6-5,TRBJ2-3,TRBD1,-
TGTGCCAGCAGCCAAGACCCGACTTACACGGGGGAGCAGTACTTC,CASSQDPTYTGEQYF,TRBV4-2,TRBJ2-7,-,many
TGTGCCAGCACCCTTGGGCCAGACTTAAACACTGAAGCTTTCTTT,CASTLGPDLNTEAFF,TRBV6-2/TRBV6-3,TRBJ1-1,-,few
TGTGCCAGCTCACTAAACGAAAATACACAGGACCAGTGGGAAAAACTGTTTTTT,CASSLNENTQDQWEKLFF,TRBV18,TRBJ1-4,-,many
TGTGCCAGCAGAGCAGGGGAGGGGTTCCATGGCTACACCTTC,CASRAGEGFHGYTF,TRBV28,TRBJ1-2,-,-
TGTGCCAGCAGCTTAGGACCGAACTACGAGCAGTGCTTC,CASSLGPNYEQCF,TRBV7-6,TRBJ2-7,-,-
TGTGCCAGCAGTACACAAGGGGGCAACACTGAAGCTTTCTTT,CASSTQGGNTEAFF,TRBV27,TRBJ1-1,TRBD1,-
TGCGCCAGCAGCTTGGAGGTTCTCTCCTACGAGCAGTACTTC,CASSLEVLSYEQYF,TRBV5-1,TRBJ2-7,-,few
TGTGCCACCAGTGATGCACTAGCGGGCGACGCAGAGACCCAGTACTTC,CATSDALAGDAETQYF,TRBV24-1,TRBJ2-5,TRBD2,-
TGTGCCAGCAGTAGGGGACCTGAAGCTTTCTTT,CASSRGPEAFF,TRBV6-5,TRBJ1-1,-,many
TGTGCCAGCAGCAAAGGAGGGGAAAGTTACAGGCGGAAGACCCAGTACTTC,CASSKGGESYRRKTQYF,TRBV21-1,TRBJ2-5,-,many
TGTGCCAGCAGCTTAGCGGCCCCGCCTCAAGAGACCCAGTACTTC,CASSLAAPPQETQYF,TRBV7-6,TRBJ2-5,-,-
TGCGCCAGCAGCCAAGATAAGAATACCGATCGGGGTGAAAAACTGTTTTTT,CASSQDKNTDRGEKLFF,TRBV4-3,TRBJ1-4,-,many
TGTGCCAGCAGCCTCTCCTGGCAGGGATACAATGAGCAGTTCTTC,CASSLSWQGYNEQFF,TRBV28,TRBJ2-1,-,many
TGTGCCAGCAGCCTAAATGTAGGGGATGGACAGCCCCAGCATTTT,CASSLNVGDGQPQHF,TRBV7-9,TRBJ1-5,-,many
TGTGCCAGCAGTACCGGGGGTGTCCCCCACGAGCAGTACTTC,CASSTGGVPHEQYF,TRBV27,TRBJ2-7,-,few
TGCGCCAGCAGCTTACAGGGGGCCGAGGACATTCAGTACTTC,CASSLQGAEDIQYF,TRBV5-1,TRBJ2-4,TRBD1,many